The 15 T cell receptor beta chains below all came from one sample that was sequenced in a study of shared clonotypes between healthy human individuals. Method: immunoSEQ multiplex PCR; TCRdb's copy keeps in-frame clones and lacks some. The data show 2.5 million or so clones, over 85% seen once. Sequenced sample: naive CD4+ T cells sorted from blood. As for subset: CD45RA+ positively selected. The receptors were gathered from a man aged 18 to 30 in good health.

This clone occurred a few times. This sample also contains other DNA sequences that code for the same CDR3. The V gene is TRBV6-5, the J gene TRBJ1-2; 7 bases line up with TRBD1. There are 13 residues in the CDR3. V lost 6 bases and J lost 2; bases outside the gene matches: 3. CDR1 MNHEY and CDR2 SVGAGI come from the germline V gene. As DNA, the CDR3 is TGTGCCAGCAGCCGACAGGGAAACTATGGCTACACCTTC. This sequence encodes CASSRQGNYGYTF.

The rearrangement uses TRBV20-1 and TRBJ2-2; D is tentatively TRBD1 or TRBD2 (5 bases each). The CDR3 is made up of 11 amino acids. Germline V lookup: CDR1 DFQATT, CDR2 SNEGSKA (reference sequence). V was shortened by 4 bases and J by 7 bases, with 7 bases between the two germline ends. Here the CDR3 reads CSANGGGELFF. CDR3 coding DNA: TGCAGTGCTAATGGGGGCGGGGAGCTGTTTTTT.

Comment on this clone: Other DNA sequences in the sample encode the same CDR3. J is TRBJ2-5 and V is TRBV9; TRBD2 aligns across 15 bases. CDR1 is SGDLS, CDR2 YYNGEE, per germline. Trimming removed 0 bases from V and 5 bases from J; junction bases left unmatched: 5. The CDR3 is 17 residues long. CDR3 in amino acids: CASSVGTSGGAGETQYF. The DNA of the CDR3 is TGTGCCAGCAGCGTAGGGACTAGCGGGGGGGCTGGGGAGACCCAGTACTTC.

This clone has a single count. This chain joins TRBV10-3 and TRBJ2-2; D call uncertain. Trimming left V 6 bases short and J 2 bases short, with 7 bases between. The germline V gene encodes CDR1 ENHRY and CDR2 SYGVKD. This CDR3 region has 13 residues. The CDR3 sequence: CAISPGNTGELFF. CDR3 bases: TGTGCCATCAGCCCAGGAAACACCGGGGAGCTGTTTTTT.

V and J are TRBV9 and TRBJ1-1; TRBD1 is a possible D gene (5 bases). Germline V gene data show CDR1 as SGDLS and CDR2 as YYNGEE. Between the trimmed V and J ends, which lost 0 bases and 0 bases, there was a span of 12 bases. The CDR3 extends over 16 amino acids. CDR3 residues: CASSVDHRMLNTEAFF. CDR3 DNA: TGTGCCAGCAGCGTAGATCACAGGATGTTGAACACTGAAGCTTTCTTT.

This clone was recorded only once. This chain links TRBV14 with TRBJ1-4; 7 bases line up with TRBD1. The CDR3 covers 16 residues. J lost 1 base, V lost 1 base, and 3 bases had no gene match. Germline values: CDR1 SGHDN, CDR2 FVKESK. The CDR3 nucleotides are TGTGCCAGCAGCCAAGTGGCAGGGGGAACTAATGAAAAACTGTTTTTT. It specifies CASSQVAGGTNEKLFF.

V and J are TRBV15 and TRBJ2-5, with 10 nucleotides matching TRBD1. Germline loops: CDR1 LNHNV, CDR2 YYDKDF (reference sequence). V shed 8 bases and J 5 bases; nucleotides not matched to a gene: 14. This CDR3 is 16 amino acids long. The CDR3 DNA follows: TGTGCCACCCGTAGAAGACAGGGGGCGAGGGTCGAGACCCAGTACTTC. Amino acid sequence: CATRRRQGARVETQYF.

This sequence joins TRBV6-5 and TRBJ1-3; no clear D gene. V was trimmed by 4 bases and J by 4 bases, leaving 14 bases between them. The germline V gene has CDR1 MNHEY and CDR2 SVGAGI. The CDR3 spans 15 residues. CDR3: CASSSPSTRGNTIYF. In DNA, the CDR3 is TGTGCCAGCAGTTCCCCCTCAACCAGAGGAAACACCATATATTTT.

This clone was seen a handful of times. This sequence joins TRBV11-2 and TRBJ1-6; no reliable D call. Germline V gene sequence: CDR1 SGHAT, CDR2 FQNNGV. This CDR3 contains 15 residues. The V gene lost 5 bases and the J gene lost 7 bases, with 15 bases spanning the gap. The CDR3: CASSPTQGLNSPLHF. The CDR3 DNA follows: TGTGCCAGCAGCCCAACTCAAGGATTAAATTCACCCCTCCACTTT.

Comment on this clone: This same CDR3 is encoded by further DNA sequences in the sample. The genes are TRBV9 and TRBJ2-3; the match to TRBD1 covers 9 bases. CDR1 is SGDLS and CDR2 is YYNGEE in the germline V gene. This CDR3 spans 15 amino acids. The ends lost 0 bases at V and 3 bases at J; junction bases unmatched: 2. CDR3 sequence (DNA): TGTGCCAGCAGCGTAGGACAGGGGGGGACAGATACGCAGTATTTT. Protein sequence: CASSVGQGGTDTQYF.

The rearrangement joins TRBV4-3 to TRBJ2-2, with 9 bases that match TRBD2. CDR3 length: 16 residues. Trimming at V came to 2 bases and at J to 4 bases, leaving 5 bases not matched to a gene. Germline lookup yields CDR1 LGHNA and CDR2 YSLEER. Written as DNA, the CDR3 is TGCGCCAGCAGCCAATTAGCGGGAGTCCCCACCGGGGAGCTGTTTTTT. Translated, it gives CASSQLAGVPTGELFF.

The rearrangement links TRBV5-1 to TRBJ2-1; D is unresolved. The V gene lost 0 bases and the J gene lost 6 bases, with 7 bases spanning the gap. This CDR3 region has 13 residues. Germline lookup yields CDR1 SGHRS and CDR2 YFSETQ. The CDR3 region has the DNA TGCGCCAGCAGCTTGGAACAGTCCAATGAGCAGTTCTTC. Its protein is CASSLEQSNEQFF.

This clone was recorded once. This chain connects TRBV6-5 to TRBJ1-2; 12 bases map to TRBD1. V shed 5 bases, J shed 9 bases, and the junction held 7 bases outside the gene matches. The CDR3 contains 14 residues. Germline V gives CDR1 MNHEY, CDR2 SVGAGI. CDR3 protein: CASSGGTGGASYTF. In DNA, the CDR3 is TGTGCCAGCAGTGGGGGGACAGGGGGCGCAAGCTACACCTTC.

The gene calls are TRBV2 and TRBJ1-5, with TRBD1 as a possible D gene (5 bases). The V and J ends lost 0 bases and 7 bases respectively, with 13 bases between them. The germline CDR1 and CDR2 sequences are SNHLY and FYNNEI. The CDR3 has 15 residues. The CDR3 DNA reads TGTGCCAGCAGTGAAGCGCAGGGAATCAGGCAGCCCCAGCATTTT. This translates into CASSEAQGIRQPQHF.

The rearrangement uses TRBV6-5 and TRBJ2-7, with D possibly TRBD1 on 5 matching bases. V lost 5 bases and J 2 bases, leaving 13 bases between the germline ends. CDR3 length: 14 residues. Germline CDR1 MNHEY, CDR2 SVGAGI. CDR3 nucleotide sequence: TGTGCCAGCAGTCCCCCACAGGACCCCTACGAGCAGTACTTC. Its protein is CASSPPQDPYEQYF.